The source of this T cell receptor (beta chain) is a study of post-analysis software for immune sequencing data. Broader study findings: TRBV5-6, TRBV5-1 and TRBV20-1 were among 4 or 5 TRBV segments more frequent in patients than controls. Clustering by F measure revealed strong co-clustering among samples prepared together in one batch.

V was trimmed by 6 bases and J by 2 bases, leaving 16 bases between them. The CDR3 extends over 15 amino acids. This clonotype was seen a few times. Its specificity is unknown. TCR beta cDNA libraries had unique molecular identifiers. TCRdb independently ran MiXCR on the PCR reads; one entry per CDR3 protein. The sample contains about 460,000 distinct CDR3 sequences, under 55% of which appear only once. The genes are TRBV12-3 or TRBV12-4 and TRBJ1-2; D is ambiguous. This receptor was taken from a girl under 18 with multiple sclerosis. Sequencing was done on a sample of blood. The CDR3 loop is CASSRRAPQNYGYTF. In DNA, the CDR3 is TGTGCCAGCAGCCGACGGGCTCCGCAAAACTATGGCTACACCTTC.